The 26 T cell receptor beta chains listed next were all sequenced from one sample in a study of Tregs in tolerant kidney transplant recipients. Sequencing was performed with immunoSEQ multiplex PCR; in TCRdb, only in-frame clones are kept and a portion is missing. The sample holds tens of thousands of clones, around 93% seen once. The source was Tregs from blood, collected before the transplant. These receptors originate from a human donor who received a combined kidney and bone marrow transplant.

The V call is TRBV30, the J call TRBJ1-2, with no clear D. This CDR3 is 14 amino acids long. Germline assignment: CDR1 GTSNPN and CDR2 SVGIG (reference sequence). Trimming took 0 bases from V and 0 from J, leaving 8 bases between them. The CDR3 loop reads CAWSVPESNYGYTF. The CDR3 DNA sequence: TGTGCCTGGAGTGTACCCGAGTCTAACTATGGCTACACCTTC.

The count of this clone is one. J is TRBJ2-4 and V is TRBV5-1; D is perhaps TRBD1 or TRBD2 (5 bases each). The CDR3 runs 16 residues. V was shortened by 6 bases and J by 0 bases, with 16 bases between the two germline ends. Germline V gives CDR1 SGHRS, CDR2 YFSETQ. As DNA, the CDR3 is TGCGCCAGCAAAGGGACGGAAGATTTAGCCAAAAACATTCAGTACTTC. Translation: CASKGTEDLAKNIQYF.

The J gene is TRBJ1-1, the V gene TRBV19; TRBD1 agrees at 12 bases. There are 18 residues in the CDR3. Looked up from germline, CDR1 is LNHDA and CDR2 is SQIVND (reference sequence). V shed 3 bases, J shed 5 bases, and the junction held 13 bases outside the gene matches. CDR3 sequence (DNA): TGTGCCAGTAGTATTCTCGGGACAGGGGGCGCGCAGGGGACTGAAGCTTTCTTT. Translated: CASSILGTGGAQGTEAFF.

The chain carries TRBV10-3 and TRBJ2-2; 12 nucleotides agree with TRBD2. V was pared by 6 bases and J by 4 bases, with 0 bases of the junction left unmatched. The CDR3 has 14 residues. Germline CDR1 reads ENHRY; CDR2 reads SYGVKD. The CDR3 loop reads CAIRTSGSTGELFF. CDR3 DNA: TGTGCCATCAGGACTAGCGGGAGCACCGGGGAGCTGTTTTTT.

The chain recombines TRBV21-1 with TRBJ2-7; the D call of TRBD2 is as the table states it, not checked on the DNA. TRBV21-1 is flagged as a pseudogene. This CDR3 region has 15 residues. The CDR3 DNA reads TGTGCCAGCAGCAAAGGGGCGGGATTGTCTTACGAGCAGTACTTC. Translating it yields CASSKGAGLSYEQYF.

The chain combines TRBV19 with TRBJ2-1; D uncertain. The V end lost 3 bases, the J end lost 2 bases, and 14 bases lay between the germline ends. Germline-derived CDR1 and CDR2 are LNHDA and SQIVND (reference sequence). This CDR3 comprises 16 residues. CDR3 in amino acids: CASSIGSRAPYNEQFF. CDR3 sequence (DNA): TGTGCCAGTAGTATCGGAAGCCGGGCACCCTACAATGAGCAGTTCTTC.

J is TRBJ1-1 and V is TRBV18; maybe TRBD1 (5 bases). In germline, CDR1 is KGHSH, CDR2 LQKENI. Between the trimmed V and J ends, which lost 4 bases and 2 bases, there was a span of 14 bases. The CDR3 loop spans 15 amino acids. CDR3 sequence: CASSRYEGPNTEAFF. In DNA, the CDR3 is TGTGCCAGCTCACGTTACGAGGGACCCAACACTGAAGCTTTCTTT.

The chain has TRBV7-3 and TRBJ1-1; TRBD1 matches at 11 bases. CDR3 size: 14 residues. Per germline, CDR1 SGHTA and CDR2 FQGTGA. V was clipped by 6 bases and J by 5 bases; unmatched bases: 5. The CDR3: CASRAGTGGTEAFF. Written as DNA, the CDR3 is TGTGCCAGCAGAGCCGGGACAGGGGGTACTGAAGCTTTCTTT.

V usage is TRBV27 and J usage is TRBJ2-7; no firm D call. CDR3 length: 13 residues. CDR1 is MNHEY, CDR2 SMNVEV, per germline (reference sequence). V was pared by 4 bases and J by 0 bases, with 7 bases between. CDR3 protein: CASSSPISYEQYF. CDR3 in DNA: TGTGCCAGCAGTTCCCCTATCTCCTACGAGCAGTACTTC.

The V and J genes are TRBV7-2 and TRBJ2-5, with 8 bases identical to TRBD2. There are 14 residues in the CDR3. V lost 5 bases to trimming and J lost 5 bases; unmatched junction nucleotides: 7. In germline, CDR1 is SGHTA, CDR2 FQGNSA. The CDR3 spells CASSRTGTRETQYF. The CDR3 nucleotides are TGTGCCAGCAGCCGCACCGGGACTAGGGAGACCCAGTACTTC.

The rearrangement links TRBV6-6 to TRBJ1-5; 10 positions agree with TRBD1. Germline V lookup: CDR1 MNHNY, CDR2 SVGAGI (reference sequence). This CDR3 has 15 amino acids. Trimming cost V 2 bases and J 7 bases; bases outside gene matches: 5. Here the CDR3 reads CASSYQTGGYQPQHF. CDR3 DNA sequence: TGTGCCAGCAGTTACCAGACAGGGGGCTACCAGCCCCAGCATTTT.

The chain recombines TRBV5-8 with TRBJ2-2; perhaps D is TRBD1 or TRBD2 (6 bases each). The CDR3 consists of 14 residues. Trimming left V 5 bases short and J 6 bases short, with 14 bases between. The germline CDR1 and CDR2 sequences are SGHTS and YDEGEE. The CDR3 DNA reads TGTGCCAGCAGAGGAGGGACAATCTCCGGGGAGCTGTTTTTT. This gives the protein CASRGGTISGELFF.

The rearrangement uses TRBV18 and TRBJ2-5, with 9 bases aligning to TRBD1. The J call may be incorrect, as the DNA end agrees better with TRBJ2-7. From germline, CDR1 is KGHSH and CDR2 LQKENI. The CDR3 runs 13 residues. The CDR3 here is CASSRGQGYEQYF. The CDR3 coding sequence is TGTGCCAGCTCACGGGGACAGGGTTACGAGCAGTACTTC.

The chain is built from TRBV6-5 and TRBJ1-5; 7 positions agree with TRBD1. This CDR3 region has 15 residues. V was clipped by 6 bases and J by 3 bases; unmatched bases: 8. Per germline, CDR1 MNHEY and CDR2 SVGAGI. CDR3 sequence: CASSVWGQNNQPQHF. The CDR3 DNA follows: TGTGCCAGCAGCGTCTGGGGACAGAACAATCAGCCCCAGCATTTT.

This rearrangement joins TRBV11-2 to TRBJ2-7, with 10 positions matching TRBD2. V trimming: 2 bases; J trimming: 3 bases; junction bases outside the gene matches: 7. The CDR3 is 16 residues long. Germline CDR1 is SGHAT and CDR2 is FQNNGV. The CDR3: CASSLSSSGSLYEQYF. CDR3 nucleotides: TGTGCCAGCAGCTTATCGTCTAGCGGGAGTCTCTACGAGCAGTACTTC.

CDR3 DNA sequence: TGTGCCAGCAGTCCGGACGGCCTTAGCAATCAGCCCCAGCATTTT. Translated: CASSPDGLSNQPQHF. The chain carries TRBV2 and TRBJ1-5; D is undetermined. Germline CDR1 is SNHLY and CDR2 is FYNNEI. The CDR3 spans 15 residues. V was pared by 5 bases and J by 0 bases, with 11 bases between. The full variable domain, its missing parts supplied by reference TRBV2 and TRBJ1-5, is EPEVTQTPSHQVTQMGQEVILRCVPISNHLYFYWYRQILGQKVEFLVSFYNNEISEKSEIFDDQFSVERPDGSNFTLKIRSTKLEDSAMYFCASSPDGLSNQPQHFGDGTRLSIL.

V and J are TRBV6-5 and TRBJ2-2; maybe TRBD2 (6 bases). V dropped 7 bases and J dropped 2 bases, with 11 bases sitting between them. Looked up from germline, CDR1 is MNHEY and CDR2 is SVGAGI. The CDR3 totals 14 residues. The CDR3 here is CASNWDSNTGELFF. CDR3 sequence (DNA): TGTGCCAGCAATTGGGACTCCAACACCGGGGAGCTGTTTTTT.

The V gene is TRBV6-1, the J gene TRBJ2-7, with D hard to call. V was shortened by 5 bases and J by 2 bases, with 13 bases between the two germline ends. The CDR3 spans 14 residues. Germline V gene sequence: CDR1 MNHNS, CDR2 SASEGT. The CDR3 loop reads CASSSLSAPYEQYF. CDR3 bases: TGTGCCAGCAGTAGCTTATCGGCTCCCTACGAGCAGTACTTC.

The V and J genes are TRBV28 and TRBJ1-2, with 7 bases lining up with TRBD1. CDR3 size: 15 residues. The trim removed 5 bases at V and 0 bases at J, leaving 6 bases unmatched. The germline CDR1 and CDR2 sequences are MDHEN and SYDVKM. CDR3 in amino acids: CASSPIGQANYGYTF. CDR3 DNA sequence: TGTGCCAGCAGTCCTATTGGACAGGCTAACTATGGCTACACCTTC.

The chain links TRBV28 to TRBJ1-2; possible D gene TRBD1, 6 bases. Germline-derived CDR1 and CDR2 are MDHEN and SYDVKM. V lost 2 bases and J lost 4, with 11 bases in between. The CDR3 extends over 14 amino acids. In DNA form, the CDR3 reads TGTGCCAGCAGTTTAACCGGGACATTCTATGGCTACACCTTC. Amino acids: CASSLTGTFYGYTF.

This clone has only a few counts. The V gene is TRBV2, the J gene TRBJ2-3, with 10 bases lining up with TRBD2. In germline, CDR1 is SNHLY, CDR2 FYNNEI. The V segment lost 0 bases and the J segment 5 bases; nucleotides outside the gene matches: 5. The length of the CDR3 is 16 residues. The chain's CDR3 is CASSEAGTSARDTQYF. Written as DNA, the CDR3 is TGTGCCAGCAGTGAAGCCGGGACTAGCGCCCGAGATACGCAGTATTTT.

The gene calls are TRBV19 and TRBJ1-1; 7 positions agree with TRBD1. This CDR3 is 14 amino acids long. CDR1 is LNHDA and CDR2 is SQIVND in the germline V gene (reference sequence). J was trimmed by 4 bases and V by 8 bases; bases with no gene match: 10. CDR3 sequence: CASENRGQLTEAFF. The CDR3 DNA reads as TGTGCCAGTGAGAATAGGGGGCAGCTCACTGAAGCTTTCTTT.

This chain uses TRBV2 with TRBJ2-4, with TRBD1 matching over 11 bases. V lost 10 bases and J lost 2; bases outside the gene matches: 4. CDR3 size: 14 residues. The germline V gene has CDR1 SNHLY and CDR2 FYNNEI. In DNA, the CDR3 is TGTGCCAAAGGGACAGGGGGTACCAAAAACATTCAGTACTTC. Residues: CAKGTGGTKNIQYF.

CDR3 DNA sequence: TGTGCCAGTAGTATCCACAATGAAGCTTTCTTT. As protein: CASSIHNEAFF. The chain carries TRBV19 and TRBJ1-1; D is ambiguous. In germline, CDR1 is LNHDA, CDR2 SQIVND (reference sequence). The CDR3 has 11 amino acids. Trimming left V 3 bases short and J 7 bases short, with 6 bases between.

V and J are TRBV19 and TRBJ2-2; D not certain. This CDR3 comprises 14 residues. The V gene's germline CDR1 is LNHDA and CDR2 SQIVND (reference sequence). The V gene lost 3 bases and the J gene lost 4 bases, with 9 bases spanning the gap. Here the CDR3 DNA reads TGTGCCAGTAGTATGAGAGGCAGCACCGGGGAGCTGTTTTTT. Amino acids: CASSMRGSTGELFF.

This chain links TRBV6-6 with TRBJ1-1; no clear D gene. Germline-derived CDR1 and CDR2 are MNHNY and SVGAGI (reference sequence). The CDR3 consists of 14 residues. Trimming took 3 bases from V and 4 from J, leaving 12 bases between them. The CDR3 loop is CASSYTQVGTEAFF. CDR3 DNA: TGTGCCAGCAGTTATACTCAGGTCGGCACTGAAGCTTTCTTT.